This passage covers 15 T cell receptor beta chains from one sample sequenced in a study of CD8+CD57+ T cells in acquired aplastic anemia. CDR3 and TCR beta VDJ profiling relied on genomic DNA as the template. TCRdb independently ran MiXCR on the reads; one entry per CDR3 protein. The data hold more than 150,000 distinct CDR3 sequences, with approximately 48% observed a single time. CD8+CD57+ cell expansion, shown by flow cytometry, had occurred in the patients selected for sequencing. The specimen was sorted CD4+, CD8+, or CD8+CD57+ T cells (not recorded which) from PBMCs. These receptor sequences come from a human donor with aplastic anemia.

The chain has TRBV15 and TRBJ2-5, with D possibly TRBD1 on 6 matching bases. The CDR3 loop spans 15 amino acids. The ends were cut back, 0 bases at V and 2 bases at J, with 10 bases in the middle. The germline V gene has CDR1 LNHNV and CDR2 YYDKDF (reference sequence). The CDR3 coding sequence is TGTGCCACCAGCAGAGACAGGGGTCATCAAGAGACCCAGTACTTC. This translates into CATSRDRGHQETQYF.

This clonotype was seen repeatedly, ten times or more. The CDR3 nucleotides read TGTGCCAGCAGCGGTACTAGCGGGGGCCCCTACGAGCAGTACTTC. The encoded protein is CASSGTSGGPYEQYF. The rearrangement uses TRBV9 and TRBJ2-7; 11 nucleotides align to TRBD2. This CDR3 is built from 15 residues. Germline-derived CDR1 and CDR2 are SGDLS and YYNGEE. V lost 3 bases, J lost 2 bases, and 4 bases stayed unmatched.

DNA of the CDR3: TGTGCCACCAGCAGAGCGACAGGGGAAGGGGCCTACGAGCAGTACTTC. Translating it yields CATSRATGEGAYEQYF. The chain carries TRBV15 and TRBJ2-7, with TRBD1 matching 8 bases. This CDR3 region has 16 residues. V lost 1 base to trimming and J lost 2 bases; unmatched junction nucleotides: 7. CDR1 and CDR2 from the germline V gene are LNHNV and YYDKDF (reference sequence).

The chain couples TRBV2 to TRBJ1-2; D remains unclear. V lost 3 bases and J 4 bases, leaving 6 bases between the germline ends. The CDR3 sequence is 12 residues long. Germline V gene sequence: CDR1 SNHLY, CDR2 FYNNEI. This CDR3 reads CASSDLGYGYTF. Here the CDR3 DNA reads TGTGCCAGCAGTGACCTGGGCTATGGCTACACCTTC.

V and J are TRBV7-3 and TRBJ2-5; TRBD2 matches 7 bases. V gave up 4 bases and J gave up 3 bases; unmatched junction bases: 2. This CDR3 region has 13 residues. The germline V gene encodes CDR1 SGHTA and CDR2 FQGTGA. CDR3 coding DNA: TGTGCCAGCAGCTCTCTAGCGGAAGAGACCCAGTACTTC. Translation gives CASSSLAEETQYF.

This clonotype was counted at least ten times. The chain employs TRBV13 and TRBJ1-6; maybe TRBD1 (5 bases). Germline CDR1 and CDR2: PRHDT and FYEKMQ (reference sequence). With 5 bases removed from V and 6 bases from J, the gap between germline ends came to 14 bases. This CDR3 contains 15 residues. CDR3 sequence reads: CASSRSGAVNSPLHF. For the CDR3, the DNA is TGTGCCAGCAGCCGGAGTGGGGCAGTTAATTCACCCCTCCACTTT.

The rearrangement uses TRBV11-1 and TRBJ2-7, with a possible D match to TRBD1 (5 bases). The CDR3 runs to 16 residues. Deletions cut 0 bases from V and 5 bases from J, with 17 bases between. Germline V gene lookup returns CDR1 SGHAT and CDR2 FQDESV (reference sequence). This CDR3 reads CASSLAGQGIAHEQYF. In DNA form, the CDR3 reads TGTGCCAGCAGCTTAGCGGGGCAGGGAATTGCCCACGAGCAGTACTTC.

Remarks on this clonotype: Without the conserved terminal phenylalanine or tryptophan, this CDR3 likely stems from a read error. The chain joins TRBV20-1 to TRBJ2-7; no definite D call. CDR1 is DFQATT and CDR2 is SNEGSKA in the germline V gene (reference sequence). There are 13 residues in the CDR3. The V end was cut by 0 bases, the J end by 3 bases, with 9 bases between. CDR3 sequence reads: CSARDEADYEQYS. In DNA form, the CDR3 reads TGCAGTGCTAGAGATGAGGCAGACTACGAGCAGTACTCC.

The chain employs TRBV11-2 and TRBJ2-2, with a possible D match to TRBD2 (6 bases). V was pared by 5 bases and J by 3 bases, with 19 bases between. The CDR3 contains 17 residues. CDR1 is SGHAT and CDR2 is FQNNGV in the germline V gene. Here the CDR3 reads CASSLNNRESYTGELFF. The CDR3, as DNA: TGTGCCAGCAGCCTCAATAACCGGGAGTCGTACACCGGGGAGCTGTTTTTT.

This clonotype was counted a few times. Just one base apart from a much larger clone, this may be a read error. The CDR3 here is CASSRRATNYGYTF. CDR3 nucleotide sequence: TGTGCCAGCAGCCGCAGGGCGACTAACTATGGCTACACCTTC. The chain joins TRBV3-1 to TRBJ1-2, with a tentative D call TRBD1 (5 bases). V lost 4 bases and J lost 0, with 9 bases in between. Germline CDR1 reads LGHDT; CDR2 reads YNNKEL (reference sequence). The CDR3 consists of 14 residues.

The rearrangement joins TRBV4-2 to TRBJ2-4, with D maybe TRBD1 (6 bases). Trimming took 3 bases from V and 5 from J, leaving 14 bases between them. This CDR3 is 15 amino acids long. CDR1 is LGHNA, CDR2 YNFKEQ, per germline. CDR3: CASSQAGQWENIQYF. In nucleotides, the CDR3 is TGTGCCAGCAGCCAGGCTGGACAGTGGGAAAACATTCAGTACTTC.

The gene calls are TRBV4-1 and TRBJ1-5; 9 bases are shared with TRBD1. Trimming took 1 base from V and 5 from J; bases not matched to a gene: 9. CDR3 length: 17 amino acids. The germline gives CDR1 MGHRA, CDR2 YSYEKL. CDR3 loop: CASSQVPGQGSYQPQHF. The DNA for the CDR3 is TGCGCCAGCAGCCAAGTACCGGGACAGGGTTCGTATCAGCCCCAGCATTTT.

The sample holds a few counts of this clonotype. This chain links TRBV19 with TRBJ2-5; 9 bases agree with TRBD1. From germline, CDR1 is LNHDA and CDR2 SQIVND (reference sequence). With V trimmed by 6 bases and J by 4 bases, 9 bases remained unmatched. CDR3 size: 15 residues. The CDR3 is CASSETGGGRETQYF. The CDR3 DNA follows: TGTGCCAGTAGCGAGACAGGGGGAGGGAGAGAGACCCAGTACTTC.

In the case of this clonotype: The junction departs from germline at one end; a sequencing error may be responsible. The chain combines TRBV7-7 with TRBJ2-5; 8 bases agree with TRBD1. The V gene's germline CDR1 is SSHAT and CDR2 FNYEAQ (reference sequence). This CDR3 spans 15 amino acids. CDR3 amino acids: CASSQGRSGGETQYF. The CDR3 nucleotides are TGTGCTAGCAGCCAAGGGAGATCAGGGGGCGAGACCCAGTACTTC.

The gene calls are TRBV4-2 and TRBJ1-1; D is unclear. Germline CDR1 and CDR2: LGHNA and YNFKEQ. This CDR3 is 14 amino acids long. The V gene lost 6 bases and the J gene lost 0 bases, with 11 bases spanning the gap. The CDR3 reads CASSFEGLNTEAFF. The CDR3 DNA follows: TGTGCCAGCAGTTTTGAGGGATTGAACACTGAAGCTTTCTTT.